Listed below are T cell receptor beta chains from one sample, sequenced in a study of T cell repertoires in ileal Crohn's disease. The data were produced by immunoSEQ multiplex PCR, yet TCRdb's version contains in-frame clones alone and is incomplete. In the table there are about 3,700 clones, 60% to 80% of which are singletons. Sequenced sample: ileal tissue. Receptors originate from an adult with Crohn's disease. Each CDR3 is given without its conserved first and last residue. The D gene is left open where the match is weak.

d_gene	len	v_gene	j_gene	CDR3aa
NA	15	TRBV5-1	TRBJ1-1	ASSLALGAALKTEAF
NA	11	TRBV19	TRBJ1-5	ASSIQADQPQH
NA	15	TRBV6-1	TRBJ2-7	ASSAQGGAAFSYEQY
NA	11	TRBV29-1	TRBJ1-1	SVGGGPPTEAF
TRBD2	10	TRBV7-2	TRBJ2-1	ASSPIGGFTV
NA	12	TRBV6-5	TRBJ2-2	ASSFSRGGGELF
TRBD1	12	TRBV19	TRBJ1-2	ASRTGTGGSGYT
TRBD2	13	TRBV27	TRBJ2-2	ASSQTSGFTGELF
TRBD2	13	TRBV30	TRBJ2-4	AWSALAGVKNIQY
NA	12	TRBV19	TRBJ1-4	ASSSRTGNEKLF
TRBD1	12	TRBV27	TRBJ1-4	ASSWDRGNEKLF
NA	12	TRBV28	TRBJ1-1	ASSFSGEGTEAF
NA	13	TRBV6-5	TRBJ2-6	ASSSQGSGANVLT
TRBD1	13	TRBV11-2	TRBJ1-2	ASSSRDSANYGYT
NA	10	TRBV4-1	TRBJ2-3	ASSLSPGKQY
NA	14	TRBV11-3	TRBJ2-1	ASSLGQGGIYNEQF
NA	10	TRBV5-1	NA	ASSLAGHEQY
NA	13	TRBV6-5	TRBJ2-2	ASSYLKRSTGELF
NA	11	TRBV5-1	TRBJ1-2	ASSLGPSYGYT
NA	11	TRBV7-9	TRBJ2-7	ASSPASVHEQY
NA	12	TRBV2	TRBJ1-2	ASSEGQSAGGYT
NA	11	TRBV4-1	TRBJ1-1	ASSPLPGDEAF
TRBD2	13	TRBV6-5	TRBJ2-1	ASSYLTSGNNEQF
TRBD1	14	TRBV7-8	TRBJ2-3	ASSPYQTGSIDTQY
TRBD1	11	TRBV5-6	TRBJ1-2	ASSWTGSGGYT
TRBD1	13	TRBV19	TRBJ2-7	ASSRTGDKDNEQY
TRBD1	13	TRBV18	TRBJ1-2	ASSPVGQGAAGYT
NA	10	TRBV30	TRBJ2-1	AWSVRLNEQF
NA	12	TRBV10-1	TRBJ2-6	ASNLQSGANVLT
NA	9	TRBV6-1	TRBJ2-5	ASSTGPQEY
NA	12	TRBV7-8	TRBJ1-2	ASSVDSLNYGYT
NA	12	TRBV7-3	TRBJ1-1	ASSSGVSATEAF
TRBD2	11	TRBV2	TRBJ2-7	ASKDSGTREQY
NA	12	TRBV10-2	TRBJ2-7	ASRRDSAYYEQY
TRBD1	11	TRBV6-4	TRBJ2-7	ASKGQGVYEQY
NA	11	TRBV5-5	TRBJ2-7	ASSLTGSYEQY
TRBD1	13	TRBV6-1	TRBJ1-2	ASSSGTGWLNGYT
TRBD1	13	TRBV7-9	TRBJ2-1	ASSTDRGRTDEQF
TRBD2	15	TRBV14	TRBJ2-5	ASSQDYSGGPQETQY
TRBD2	13	TRBV5-5	TRBJ2-7	ASSLSGRPGYEQY
TRBD1	12	TRBV6-5	TRBJ2-7	ASSLGQASYEQY
TRBD2	13	TRBV6-1	TRBJ2-1	ASRRLAGAGNEQF
NA	13	TRBV5-1	TRBJ2-2	ASSLRQSGTGELF
NA	13	TRBV5-8	TRBJ1-1	ASSLYTTMNTEAF
TRBD2	14	TRBV4-2	TRBJ2-1	ASSQGLAGGYNEQF
NA	14	TRBV11-2	TRBJ2-7	ASSLGSGVRAYEQY
NA	13	TRBV14	TRBJ2-5	ASSFLQGGQETQY
NA	13	TRBV19	TRBJ2-1	ASTSISLAANEQF